The 30 T cell receptor beta chains below all came from one sample that was sequenced in a study of beta chain features in type 1 diabetes. Overall study findings and caveats: In all four CD4+ subsets, TCRB CDR3 length was significantly, moderately reduced in type 1 diabetes.

cDNA synthesis used the whole RNA isolate, giving expressed TCRB sequences. Here immunoSEQ multiplex PCR was the method, and the copy in TCRdb shows in-frame clones only, minus some. The repertoire consists of 300,000 to 350,000 clones, with approximately 10% occurring once and the leading ten covering more than 0.8%. Antigen specificity for these receptors is unknown. Sequenced: central memory CD4+ T cells from blood. Receptors were obtained from a man aged 25-45 years with type 1 diabetes.

V gene TRBV7-2 combines with J gene TRBJ2-5; 14 nucleotides align to TRBD2. From germline, CDR1 is SGHTA and CDR2 FQGNSA. The CDR3 is made up of 18 amino acids. Trimming took 5 bases from V and 2 from J; bases not matched to a gene: 10. CDR3 region: CASSERLAGGPGQETQYF. In DNA, the CDR3 is TGTGCCAGCAGCGAAAGACTAGCGGGGGGGCCGGGACAAGAGACCCAGTACTTC.

J is TRBJ1-5 and V is TRBV10-3, with 7 nucleotides matching TRBD1. The CDR3 runs to 15 residues. CDR1 is ENHRY and CDR2 is SYGVKD in the germline V gene. Unmatched junction bases numbered 4, after V lost 2 bases and J lost 3 bases. DNA for the CDR3: TGTGCCATCAGTGAGCACACAGGGGACAATCAGCCCCAGCATTTT. Protein sequence: CAISEHTGDNQPQHF.

This clone was counted only a few times. The chain links TRBV19 to TRBJ1-5; D uncertain. This CDR3 is built from 14 residues. Per the germline V gene, CDR1 is LNHDA and CDR2 is SQIVND (reference sequence). The germline V and J ends were trimmed by 4 bases and 5 bases, with 12 bases remaining between them. CDR3 sequence: CASSTGRLDQPQHF. The CDR3 DNA reads TGTGCCAGTAGTACCGGTCGGTTGGATCAGCCCCAGCATTTT.

This chain uses TRBV4-3 with TRBJ2-5; D is perhaps TRBD2 (6 bases). V gave up 1 base and J gave up 5 bases, with 11 bases separating them. The CDR3 loop spans 14 amino acids. Germline V gene data show CDR1 as LGHNA and CDR2 as YSLEER. The CDR3 coding sequence is TGCGCCAGCAGCCAAGTAGGGAGCGGGGAGACCCAGTACTTC. This codes for CASSQVGSGETQYF.

This clone has just a few counts. The CDR3 sequence is CSVALYNGYTF. For the CDR3, the DNA is TGCAGCGTTGCCCTGTACAATGGCTACACCTTC. The gene calls are TRBV29-1 and TRBJ1-2; D gene ambiguous. The CDR3 sequence is 11 residues long. Germline V gene sequence: CDR1 SQVTM, CDR2 ANQGSEA. Trimming cost V 4 bases and J 6 bases, with 9 bases left between them.

This clone was picked up a small number of times. The gene calls are TRBV4-3 and TRBJ2-2; D not certain. Germline CDR1 LGHNA, CDR2 YSLEER. V lost 0 bases and J 4 bases, leaving 6 bases between the germline ends. This CDR3 is built from 14 residues. The CDR3 loop reads CASSQDRGTGELFF. In DNA form, the CDR3 reads TGCGCCAGCAGCCAAGATCGCGGCACCGGGGAGCTGTTTTTT.

This clone was picked up a small number of times. The chain joins TRBV6-1 to TRBJ2-3; D perhaps matches TRBD1 (6 bases). V dropped 2 bases and J dropped 0 bases, with 9 bases sitting between them. This CDR3 comprises 15 residues. Germline V gene sequence: CDR1 MNHNS, CDR2 SASEGT. The CDR3 here is CASSEQGPSTDTQYF. The CDR3 coding sequence is TGTGCCAGCAGTGAACAGGGGCCGAGCACAGATACGCAGTATTTT.

There are a few counts of this clone. The V and J genes are TRBV2 and TRBJ2-3; tentative D call: TRBD2 (5 bases). The length of the CDR3 is 13 residues. The V end was cut by 5 bases, the J end by 6 bases, with 12 bases between. Germline CDR1 and CDR2: SNHLY and FYNNEI. Written as DNA, the CDR3 is TGTGCCAGCAGTTACGGACTGTTGGATACGCAGTATTTT. It specifies CASSYGLLDTQYF.

The genes are TRBV6-5 and TRBJ2-7; TRBD2 aligns across 11 bases. With V trimmed by 4 bases and J by 7 bases, 3 bases remained unmatched. The CDR3 spans 13 residues. CDR1 MNHEY and CDR2 SVGAGI come from the germline V gene. DNA for the CDR3: TGTGCCAGCAGTTTAAGACTAGCGGGGGAGCAGTACTTC. Protein product: CASSLRLAGEQYF.

The chain is built from TRBV2 and TRBJ1-5; no definite D call. Germline V gives CDR1 SNHLY, CDR2 FYNNEI. CDR3 length equals 15 residues. The V end was cut by 2 bases, the J end by 4 bases, with 12 bases between. As DNA, the CDR3 is TGTGCCAGCAGTGAAAATTCGGCAGGTAATCAGCCCCAGCATTTT. This gives the protein CASSENSAGNQPQHF. Looking up the rest from reference TRBV2 and TRBJ1-5 gives the full variable domain: EPEVTQTPSHQVTQMGQEVILRCVPISNHLYFYWYRQILGQKVEFLVSFYNNEISEKSEIFDDQFSVERPDGSNFTLKIRSTKLEDSAMYFCASSENSAGNQPQHFGDGTRLSIL.

This clone turned up a few times. The chain carries TRBV29-1 and TRBJ2-5; TRBD1 aligns across 8 bases. This CDR3 has 13 residues. Germline V gene sequence: CDR1 SQVTM, CDR2 ANQGSEA. Trimming cost V 4 bases and J 5 bases; bases outside gene matches: 6. CDR3 in amino acids: CSVVSGGGETQYF. The CDR3 DNA follows: TGCAGCGTTGTCTCAGGGGGCGGGGAGACCCAGTACTTC.

The chain joins TRBV7-2 to TRBJ1-2; 8 bases line up with TRBD1. V was pared by 4 bases and J by 8 bases, with 6 bases of the junction left unmatched. The CDR3 loop spans 13 amino acids. Germline V lookup: CDR1 SGHTA, CDR2 FQGNSA. In DNA form, the CDR3 reads TGTGCCAGCAGCTGGGACAGGCAATCGGGCTACACCTTC. Translated, it gives CASSWDRQSGYTF.

This clone was recorded a few times. The chain carries TRBV13 and TRBJ2-5; 9 bases align to TRBD2. This CDR3 contains 16 residues. V dropped 1 base and J dropped 2; count of bases not matched to a gene: 5. Germline-derived CDR1 and CDR2 are PRHDT and FYEKMQ (reference sequence). CDR3 region: CASSLASGVEQETQYF. For the CDR3, the DNA is TGTGCCAGCAGCTTAGCTAGCGGGGTCGAACAAGAGACCCAGTACTTC.

This clone was seen a handful of times. CDR3 nucleotide sequence: TGTGCCAGCAGCCAGGGACTAGCGGACACAGATACGCAGTATTTT. Translation: CASSQGLADTDTQYF. This sequence joins TRBV4-2 and TRBJ2-3, with 11 positions matching TRBD2. Germline V lookup: CDR1 LGHNA, CDR2 YNFKEQ. CDR3 size: 15 residues. V shed 3 bases and J 2 bases; nucleotides not matched to a gene: 1.

This clone was detected only a few times. The chain employs TRBV5-1 and TRBJ1-2, with a tentative D call TRBD1 (5 bases). The length of the CDR3 is 13 residues. The V and J ends lost 0 bases and 7 bases respectively, with 10 bases between them. CDR1 and CDR2 from the germline V gene are SGHRS and YFSETQ. CDR3 protein: CASSLGQLGGYTF. Written as DNA, the CDR3 is TGCGCCAGCAGCTTGGGACAGCTGGGTGGCTACACCTTC. The entire variable domain, with the rest obtained from reference TRBV5-1 and TRBJ1-2, is as follows: KAGVTQTPRYLIKTRGQQVTLSCSPISGHRSVSWYQQTPGQGLQFLFEYFSETQRNKGNFPGRFSGRQFSNSRSEMNVSTLELGDSALYLCASSLGQLGGYTFGSGTRLTVV.

Only a few counts were recorded for this clone. The chain uses TRBV6-5 and TRBJ2-5; a possible D gene is TRBD2 (6 bases). The J call is in doubt because the DNA end fits TRBJ2-7 better. Germline lookup yields CDR1 MNHEY and CDR2 SVGAGI. The CDR3 length is 15 residues. The CDR3 sequence: CASSYSKAGSYEQYF. The CDR3 region has the DNA TGTGCCAGCAGTTACTCGAAGGCGGGATCCTACGAGCAGTACTTC.

Only a few counts were recorded for this clone. The genes are TRBV2 and TRBJ2-2, with 9 bases aligning to TRBD2. The CDR3 runs 15 residues. Germline CDR1 reads SNHLY; CDR2 reads FYNNEI. The V segment lost 3 bases and the J segment 2 bases; nucleotides outside the gene matches: 1. The CDR3 nucleotides read TGTGCCAGCAGTGAGACTAGCGGCAACACCGGGGAGCTGTTTTTT. Protein product: CASSETSGNTGELFF.

Turning to this clone: A read error may explain this, as a much larger clone is one base away. Other DNA sequences in this sample translate to the same CDR3. This rearrangement joins TRBV7-7 to TRBJ2-3; possibly TRBD2 for D (6 bases). CDR1 is SSHAT, CDR2 FNYEAQ, per germline (reference sequence). The CDR3 is made up of 13 amino acids. Trimming removed 1 base at V and 4 bases at J, with 6 bases between. CDR3 DNA sequence: TGTGCCAGCAGCTTAGGGGGGGCAGATACGCAGTATTTT. Its translation: CASSLGGADTQYF.

This sequence joins TRBV7-9 and TRBJ1-2; D not resolved. Trimming shortened V by 2 bases and J by 6 bases, and 10 bases separated the two germline ends. CDR1 is SEHNR, CDR2 FQNEAQ, per germline (reference sequence). The CDR3 contains 13 residues. CDR3 amino acids: CASSLREWDGYTF. The CDR3 DNA reads as TGTGCCAGCAGCTTAAGGGAGTGGGATGGCTACACCTTC.

The chain recombines TRBV29-1 with TRBJ2-2, with 7 bases aligning to TRBD1. J gave up 0 bases and V 6 bases, and 4 bases lay outside the gene matches. The CDR3 totals 14 residues. Germline-derived CDR1 and CDR2 are SQVTM and ANQGSEA. The CDR3 loop reads CSVAGTANTGELFF. CDR3 nucleotide sequence: TGCAGCGTGGCCGGGACAGCGAACACCGGGGAGCTGTTTTTT.

The rearrangement uses TRBV9 and TRBJ1-2, with 10 nucleotides matching TRBD1. Looked up from germline, CDR1 is SGDLS and CDR2 is YYNGEE. There are 16 residues in the CDR3. V shed 4 bases, J shed 4 bases, and the junction held 10 bases outside the gene matches. CDR3 protein: CASSPRDRGFGYGYTF. In DNA form, the CDR3 reads TGTGCCAGCAGCCCCCGGGACAGGGGTTTTGGCTATGGCTACACCTTC.

The genes are TRBV6-6 and TRBJ1-1, with D perhaps matching TRBD1 (6 bases). The germline gives CDR1 MNHNY, CDR2 SVGAGI (reference sequence). V dropped 6 bases and J dropped 4 bases, with 12 bases sitting between them. This CDR3 is built from 13 residues. The CDR3 region has the DNA TGTGCCAGCAGCCGTCAGGGGAGCACTGAAGCTTTCTTT. It translates to CASSRQGSTEAFF.

The CDR3 here is CAISDQGQGADGYTF. CDR3 nucleotides: TGTGCCATCAGTGACCAGGGACAGGGGGCGGATGGCTACACCTTC. The chain employs TRBV10-3 and TRBJ1-2; 12 nucleotides match TRBD1. Germline CDR1 ENHRY, CDR2 SYGVKD. V trimming: 3 bases; J trimming: 6 bases; junction bases outside the gene matches: 5. This CDR3 spans 15 amino acids.

There are a few counts of this clone. The rearrangement uses TRBV28 and TRBJ1-2; TRBD1 is a possible D gene (5 bases). Germline V CDR1 and CDR2: MDHEN, SYDVKM. The CDR3 runs 15 residues. Trimming took 9 bases from V and 5 from J, leaving 22 bases between them. The CDR3 region is CASRGGVTAGYGYTF. CDR3 bases: TGTGCCAGTCGGGGAGGGGTGACTGCTGGTTATGGCTACACCTTC.

Worth noting for this clone: Other DNA sequences in the sample encode the same CDR3. Written as DNA, the CDR3 is TGTGCCAGCTCGTCCAGCGGGGGGGCGTACGAGCAGTACTTC. It yields the protein CASSSSGGAYEQYF. This chain uses TRBV18 with TRBJ2-7, with TRBD2 matching 10 bases. Germline CDR1 is KGHSH and CDR2 is LQKENI. CDR3 length: 14 residues. The V segment lost 6 bases and the J segment 4 bases; nucleotides outside the gene matches: 6.

The chain links TRBV7-2 to TRBJ1-1, with D possibly matching TRBD1 (5 bases). V was trimmed by 1 base and J by 6 bases, leaving 9 bases between them. Germline-derived CDR1 and CDR2 are SGHTA and FQGNSA. CDR3 length: 13 residues. CDR3 sequence reads: CASSLGRGPEAFF. The CDR3 DNA reads TGTGCCAGCAGCTTAGGACGGGGCCCTGAAGCTTTCTTT.

This clone came up a few times. The chain has TRBV7-9 and TRBJ2-3; D gene uncertain. There are 14 residues in the CDR3. Germline CDR1 SEHNR, CDR2 FQNEAQ (reference sequence). V was pared by 7 bases and J by 0 bases, with 11 bases between. CDR3 amino acids: CASTIPQSTDTQYF. CDR3 bases: TGTGCCAGCACCATACCACAGAGCACAGATACGCAGTATTTT.

The CDR3 loop is CASSPWVTNEKLFF. The CDR3 DNA follows: TGTGCCAGCAGCCCCTGGGTGACTAATGAAAAACTGTTTTTT. This chain links TRBV7-2 with TRBJ1-4; D not resolved. Per the germline V gene, CDR1 is SGHTA and CDR2 is FQGNSA. Trimming left V 5 bases short and J 2 bases short, with 9 bases between. This CDR3 is 14 amino acids long.

The genes are TRBV14 and TRBJ1-2; 10 bases map to TRBD1. V lost 7 bases, J lost 4 bases, and 12 bases stayed unmatched. CDR3 size: 16 residues. Germline CDR1 SGHDN, CDR2 FVKESK. CDR3 nucleotides: TGTGCCAGCATGAGGGACAGGGGAATCCGCGCCTATGGCTACACCTTC. This codes for CASMRDRGIRAYGYTF.

The genes are TRBV7-8 and TRBJ1-1; D ambiguous. CDR1 and CDR2 from the germline V gene are SGHVS and FQNEAQ. Between the trimmed V and J ends, which lost 0 bases and 0 bases, there was a span of 5 bases. The CDR3 is 14 residues long. CDR3 coding DNA: TGTGCCAGCAGCTTAGCCTTCATGAACACTGAAGCTTTCTTT. As protein: CASSLAFMNTEAFF.